The rows below give T cell receptor beta chains drawn from one sample of a study of Ad26.COV2.S vaccination and SARS-CoV-2 variants. Repertoires were generated with immunoSEQ multiplex PCR, while TCRdb's copy carries only in-frame clones and drops some. Altogether some 300,000 clones are present, around 84% being singletons, with the ten largest covering 1.5% to 2.5%. This specimen was peripheral blood, taken in a trial of Ad26.COV2.S vaccine versus placebo. The origin of the receptors is a person between 18 and 59 years old who received the Ad26.COV2.S COVID-19 vaccine or a placebo. CDR3s include the opening cysteine and the closing phenylalanine or tryptophan.

CDR3 length	V gene	CDR3 protein
13	TRBV4-3	CASSQDRYYEQYF
17	TRBV5-1	CASSLGLQGADYTEAFF
13	TRBV11-2	CASSQGLEGSQHF
12	TRBV5-6	CASSSRLAEQYF
12	TRBV2	CASSDSTDTQYF
18	TRBV27	CASSLSGGTGRFGNTIYF
15	TRBV6-6	CASSPAGHYNSPLHF
19	TRBV10-1	CASSEWVGLGASNTGELFF
17	TRBV7-2	CASSFLGVGQITDTQYF
20	TRBV12-1	CASSFVLPGSKCRLNQPQHF
12	TRBV11-3	CASSPGAGELFF
11	TRBV11-2	CASSSTVGYTF
16	TRBV19	CASNRRGTSRYNEQFF
15	TRBV7-9	CASSQDRSYNSPLHF
14	TRBV6-2/TRBV6-3	CASSYAGGSDGYTF
14	TRBV5-6	CASSLSGGRYGYTF
16	TRBV13	CASSRNTGQANQPQHF
14	TRBV13	CASSQADRGGGYTF
16	TRBV5-8	CASSLGDLLSYNEQFF
13	TRBV6-5	CASSRTSNQPQHF
15	TRBV5-6	CASSLISRDDSPLHF
12	TRBV30	CAWSTSFYEQYF
14	TRBV5-4	CASSLRDRNTEAFF
17	TRBV21-1	CASSNWTTGVRNTEAFF
14	TRBV6-5	CASSRTTYTGELFF
12	TRBV30	CAWSLQVYGYTF
15	TRBV5-8	CASSLVVKNTGELFF
16	TRBV24-1	CATSDSPGQGADTQYF
15	TRBV5-3	CARSPGQGANYGYTF
16	TRBV5-4	CASSLGLTGGKSEAFF
12	TRBV30	CAWSRTVSPLHF
15	TRBV5-1	CASSLTGTPTYEQYF
13	TRBV6-2/TRBV6-3	CASSYPPATEAFF
13	TRBV9	CASTPGGGEGYTF
15	TRBV5-1	CASSLNRPLDYGYTF
15	TRBV4-1	CASSPGLARTGELFF
14	TRBV5-4	CASSLGQGENEQFF
14	TRBV4-1	CASSQVAGIEKLFF
12	TRBV12-3/TRBV12-4	CASSAWAEKLFF
10	TRBV30	CAWWGNTIYF